The rows below give T cell receptor beta chains drawn from one sample of a study of beta chain features in type 1 diabetes. Assay used: immunoSEQ multiplex PCR; TCRdb lists only in-frame clones, some missing. The data hold under 400,000 clones, with roughly 15% observed a single time. Specimen: central memory CD4+ T cells from blood. The receptor source for this set is a young man in good health. Each CDR3 is given without its conserved first and last residue.

j_gene: TRBJ2-2; v_gene: TRBV2; CDR3aa: ASSEALDTSTGELF
j_gene: TRBJ1-5; v_gene: TRBV18; CDR3aa: ASHSTAATNQPQH
j_gene: TRBJ1-5; v_gene: TRBV19; CDR3aa: ASSRDSPNQPQH
j_gene: TRBJ2-5; v_gene: TRBV7-2; CDR3aa: ASTTIWGSQETQY
j_gene: TRBJ2-1; v_gene: TRBV12-2; CDR3aa: ASRSPSGRAKDNEQF
j_gene: TRBJ1-4; v_gene: TRBV18; CDR3aa: ASSPPAGGEKLF
j_gene: TRBJ1-1; v_gene: TRBV4-3; CDR3aa: ASSQDGRQNTEAF
j_gene: TRBJ2-5; v_gene: TRBV6-6; CDR3aa: ASSYVAVKLQETQY
j_gene: TRBJ2-1; v_gene: TRBV12-5; CDR3aa: ASGLEGTSHNEQF
j_gene: TRBJ2-7; v_gene: TRBV6-1; CDR3aa: ASSDGDLLGSYEQY
j_gene: TRBJ2-2; v_gene: TRBV9; CDR3aa: ASSLAGELF
j_gene: TRBJ1-5; v_gene: TRBV9; CDR3aa: ASSPTGSGNQPQH
j_gene: TRBJ2-5; v_gene: TRBV11-2; CDR3aa: ASSPSRGWETQY
j_gene: TRBJ2-1; v_gene: TRBV6-6; CDR3aa: ASSTGLAGVNEQF
j_gene: TRBJ1-2; v_gene: TRBV6-6; CDR3aa: ASSFGTAYGYT
j_gene: TRBJ2-7; v_gene: TRBV19; CDR3aa: ASRGLAGSQY
j_gene: TRBJ2-5; v_gene: TRBV19; CDR3aa: ASSTPGLAGRETQY
j_gene: TRBJ2-7; v_gene: TRBV6-1; CDR3aa: AISDRAYEQY
j_gene: TRBJ1-1; v_gene: TRBV6-1; CDR3aa: ASSESVALNTEAF
j_gene: TRBJ2-3; v_gene: TRBV11-3; CDR3aa: ASAKGTSGSSTDTQY
j_gene: TRBJ1-1; v_gene: TRBV5-1; CDR3aa: ASKRVLGNTEAF
j_gene: TRBJ2-3; v_gene: TRBV9; CDR3aa: ASSPWGTSGGTAPDTQY
j_gene: TRBJ2-3; v_gene: TRBV27; CDR3aa: ASSSTGFHTQY
j_gene: TRBJ1-2; v_gene: TRBV5-6; CDR3aa: ASSLRGGRQNYGYT
j_gene: TRBJ2-5; v_gene: TRBV7-3; CDR3aa: ASSKTSEGTQY
j_gene: TRBJ2-2; v_gene: TRBV4-1; CDR3aa: ASSQAAHRDTGELF
j_gene: TRBJ1-3; v_gene: TRBV7-2; CDR3aa: ASSQERHSGNTIY